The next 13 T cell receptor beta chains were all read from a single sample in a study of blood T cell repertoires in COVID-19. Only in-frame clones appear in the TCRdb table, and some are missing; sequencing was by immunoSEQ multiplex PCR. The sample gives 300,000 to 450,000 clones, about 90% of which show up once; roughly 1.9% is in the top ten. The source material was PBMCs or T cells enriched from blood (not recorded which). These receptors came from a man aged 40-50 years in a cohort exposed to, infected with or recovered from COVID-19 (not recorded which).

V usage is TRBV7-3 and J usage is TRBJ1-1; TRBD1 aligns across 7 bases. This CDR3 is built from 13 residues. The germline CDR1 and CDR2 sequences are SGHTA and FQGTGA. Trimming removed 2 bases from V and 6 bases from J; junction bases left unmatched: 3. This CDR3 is CASSLSTGAEAFF. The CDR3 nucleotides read TGTGCCAGCAGCTTATCCACAGGGGCTGAAGCTTTCTTT.

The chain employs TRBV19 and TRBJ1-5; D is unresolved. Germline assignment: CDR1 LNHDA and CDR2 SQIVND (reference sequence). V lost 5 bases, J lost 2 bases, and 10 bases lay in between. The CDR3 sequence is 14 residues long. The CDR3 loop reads CASSYRVGNQPQHF. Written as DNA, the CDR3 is TGTGCCAGTAGTTACCGGGTCGGCAATCAGCCCCAGCATTTT. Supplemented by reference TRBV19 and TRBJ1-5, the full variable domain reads DGGITQSPKYLFRKEGQNVTLSCEQNLNHDAMYWYRQDPGQGLRLIYYSQIVNDFQKGDIAEGYSVSREKKESFPLTVTSAQKNPTAFYLCASSYRVGNQPQHFGDGTRLSIL.

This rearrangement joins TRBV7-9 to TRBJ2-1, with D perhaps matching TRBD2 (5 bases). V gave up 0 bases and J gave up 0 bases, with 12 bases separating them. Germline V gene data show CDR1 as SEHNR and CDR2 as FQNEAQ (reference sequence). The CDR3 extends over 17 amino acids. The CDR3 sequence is CASSLAGDPSSYNEQFF. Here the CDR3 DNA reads TGTGCCAGCAGCTTAGCGGGAGACCCGAGCTCCTACAATGAGCAGTTCTTC. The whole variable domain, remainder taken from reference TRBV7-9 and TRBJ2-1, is DTGVSQNPRHKITKRGQNVTFRCDPISEHNRLYWYRQTLGQGPEFLTYFQNEAQLEKSRLLSDRFSAERPKGSFSTLEIQRTEQGDSAMYLCASSLAGDPSSYNEQFFGPGTRLTVL.

The CDR3 coding sequence is TGTGCCAGTAGGCTCCGGGACAGGATAACAACTAATGAAAAACTGTTTTTT. It codes for CASRLRDRITTNEKLFF. This chain links TRBV19 with TRBJ1-4, with TRBD1 matching 8 bases. Germline assignment: CDR1 LNHDA and CDR2 SQIVND (reference sequence). The CDR3 is 17 residues long. V shed 6 bases, J shed 0 bases, and the junction held 9 bases outside the gene matches. Supplemented by reference TRBV19 and TRBJ1-4, the full variable domain reads DGGITQSPKYLFRKEGQNVTLSCEQNLNHDAMYWYRQDPGQGLRLIYYSQIVNDFQKGDIAEGYSVSREKKESFPLTVTSAQKNPTAFYLCASRLRDRITTNEKLFFGSGTQLSVL.

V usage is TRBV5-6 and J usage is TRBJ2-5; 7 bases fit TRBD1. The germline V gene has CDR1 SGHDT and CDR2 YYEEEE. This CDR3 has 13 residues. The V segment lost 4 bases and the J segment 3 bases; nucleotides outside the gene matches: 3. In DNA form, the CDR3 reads TGTGCCAGCAGCCCCGGGACAGAAGAGACCCAGTACTTC. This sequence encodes CASSPGTEETQYF.

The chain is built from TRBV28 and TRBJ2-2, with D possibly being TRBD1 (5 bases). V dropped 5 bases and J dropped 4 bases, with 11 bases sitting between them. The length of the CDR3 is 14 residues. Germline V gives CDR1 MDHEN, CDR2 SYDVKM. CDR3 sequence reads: CASSDSGFTGELFF. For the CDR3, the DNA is TGTGCCAGCAGTGACTCAGGGTTCACCGGGGAGCTGTTTTTT.

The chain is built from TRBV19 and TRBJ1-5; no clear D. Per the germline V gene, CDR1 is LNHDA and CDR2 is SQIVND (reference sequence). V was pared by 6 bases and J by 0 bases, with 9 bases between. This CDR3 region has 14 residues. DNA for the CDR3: TGTGCCAGTAGCAACAGTATTAGCAATCAGCCCCAGCATTTT. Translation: CASSNSISNQPQHF.

The CDR3 DNA follows: TGTGCCAGCAGCTTATCTTTCGACACTGAAGCTTTCTTT. Residues: CASSLSFDTEAFF. The chain carries TRBV7-3 and TRBJ1-1; no clear D. CDR1 and CDR2 from the germline V gene are SGHTA and FQGTGA. V was trimmed by 2 bases and J by 3 bases, leaving 7 bases between them. This CDR3 has 13 amino acids.

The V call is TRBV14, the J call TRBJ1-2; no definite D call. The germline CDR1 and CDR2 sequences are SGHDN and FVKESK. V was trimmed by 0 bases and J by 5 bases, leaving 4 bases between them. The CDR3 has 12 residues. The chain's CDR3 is CASSQESYGYTF. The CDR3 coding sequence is TGTGCCAGCAGCCAAGAATCTTATGGCTACACCTTC.

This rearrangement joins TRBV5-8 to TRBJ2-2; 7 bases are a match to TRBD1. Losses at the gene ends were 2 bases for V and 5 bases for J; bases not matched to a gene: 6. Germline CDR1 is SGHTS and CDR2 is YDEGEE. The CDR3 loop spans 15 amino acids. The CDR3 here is CASSFEGAQTGELFF. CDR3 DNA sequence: TGTGCCAGCAGCTTTGAGGGGGCGCAGACCGGGGAGCTGTTTTTT.

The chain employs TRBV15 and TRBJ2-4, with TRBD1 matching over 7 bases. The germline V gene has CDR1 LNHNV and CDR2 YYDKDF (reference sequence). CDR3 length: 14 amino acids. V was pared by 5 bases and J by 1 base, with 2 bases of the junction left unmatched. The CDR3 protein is CATSGQVAKNIQYF. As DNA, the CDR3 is TGTGCCACCAGCGGACAGGTCGCCAAAAACATTCAGTACTTC.

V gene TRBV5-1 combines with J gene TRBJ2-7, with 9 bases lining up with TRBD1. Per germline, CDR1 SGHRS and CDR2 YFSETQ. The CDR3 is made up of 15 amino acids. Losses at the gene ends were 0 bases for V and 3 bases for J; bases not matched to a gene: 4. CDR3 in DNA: TGCGCCAGCAGCTTGGGGACAGGGGCTTACTACGAGCAGTACTTC. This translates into CASSLGTGAYYEQYF.

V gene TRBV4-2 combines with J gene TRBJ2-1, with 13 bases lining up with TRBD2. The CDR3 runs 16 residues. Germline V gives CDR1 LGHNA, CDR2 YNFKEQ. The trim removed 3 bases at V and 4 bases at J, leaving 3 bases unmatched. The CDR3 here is CASSHPTSGGYNEQFF. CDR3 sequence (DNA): TGTGCCAGCAGCCACCCGACTAGCGGGGGGTACAATGAGCAGTTCTTC.